These 2 T cell receptor beta chains originate from one sample sequenced in a study of T cells after yellow fever vaccination. Via MiXCR, TCRdb re-called the 5' RACE reads, giving one row per CDR3 protein. The top ten hold 2.5% of the sample, which has 150,000 to 200,000 distinct CDR3 sequences, 5.5% to 7.5% seen once. The material sequenced was CD4+ T cells sorted from PBMCs, taken less than 6 days after the first yellow fever vaccination. Every receptor here comes from a man in his late teens or twenties who received the YFV17D yellow fever vaccine.

This clonotype appeared once. A much more abundant neighbour one base away suggests this may be a read error. This sequence joins TRBV12-3 or TRBV12-4 and TRBJ2-7; possible D gene TRBD2, 6 bases. V shed 1 base and J shed 3 bases, with 13 bases lying between them. The CDR3 totals 15 residues. Here the CDR3 reads CASSLEEGRSYEQYF. CDR3 DNA sequence: TGTGCCAGCAGTTTAGAGGAGGGAAGGAGCTACGAGCAGTACTTC.

This clonotype was found many times. The chain couples TRBV6-5 to TRBJ1-5; D not resolved. The CDR3 runs 13 residues. Germline values: CDR1 MNHEY, CDR2 SVGAGI. Deletions cut 4 bases from V and 4 bases from J, with 8 bases between. The CDR3 bases are TGTGCCAGCAGTTCCTTGGGTAATCAGCCCCAGCATTTT. Amino acids: CASSSLGNQPQHF.